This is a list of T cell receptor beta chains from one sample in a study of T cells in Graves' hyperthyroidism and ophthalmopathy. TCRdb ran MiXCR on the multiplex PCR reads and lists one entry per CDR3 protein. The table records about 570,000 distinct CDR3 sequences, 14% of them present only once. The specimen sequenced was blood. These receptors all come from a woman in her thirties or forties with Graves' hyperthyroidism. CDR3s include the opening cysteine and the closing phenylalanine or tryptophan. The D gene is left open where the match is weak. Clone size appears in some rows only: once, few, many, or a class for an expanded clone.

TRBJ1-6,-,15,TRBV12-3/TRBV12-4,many,CASSLNGSPYSPLHF,TGTGCCAGCAGTTTAAACGGGAGTCCTTATTCACCCCTCCACTTT
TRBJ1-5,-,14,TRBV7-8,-,CASSPRAANQPQHF,TGTGCCAGCAGCCCTCGGGCCGCCAATCAGCCCCAGCATTTT
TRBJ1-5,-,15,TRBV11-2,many,CASSLAGTLNQPQHF,TGTGCCAGCAGCTTGGCAGGGACACTCAATCAGCCCCAGCATTTT
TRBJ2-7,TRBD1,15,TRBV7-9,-,CASSYKGQGADEQYF,TGTGCCAGCAGCTACAAGGGACAGGGGGCCGACGAGCAGTACTTC
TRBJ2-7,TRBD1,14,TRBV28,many,CASSPTGANYEQYF,TGTGCCAGCAGCCCGACAGGGGCGAACTACGAGCAGTACTTC
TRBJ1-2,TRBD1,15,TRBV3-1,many,CASSQVNRGGYGYTF,TGTGCCAGCAGCCAAGTGAACAGGGGAGGCTATGGCTACACCTTC
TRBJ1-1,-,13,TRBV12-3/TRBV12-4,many,CASSLGSNTEAFF,TGTGCCAGCAGCTTGGGATCGAACACTGAAGCTTTCTTT
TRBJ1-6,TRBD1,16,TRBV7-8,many,CASSLNGDRGNSPLHF,TGTGCCAGCAGCCTTAATGGGGACAGGGGGAATTCACCCCTCCACTTT
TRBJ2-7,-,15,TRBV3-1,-,CASSRAGTESYEQYF,TGTGCCAGCAGCCGAGCCGGGACGGAAAGCTACGAGCAGTACTTC
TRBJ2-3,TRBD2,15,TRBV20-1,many,CSAILAGGPTDTQYF,TGCAGTGCGATTCTAGCGGGAGGGCCGACAGATACGCAGTATTTT
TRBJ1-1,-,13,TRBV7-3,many,CASSLTSNTEAFF,TGTGCCAGCAGCTTAACATCCAACACTGAAGCTTTCTTT
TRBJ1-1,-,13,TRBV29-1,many,CSVVSQLNTEAFF,TGCAGCGTTGTTAGCCAATTGAACACTGAAGCTTTCTTT
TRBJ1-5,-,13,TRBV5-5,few,CASSFGGYQPQHF,TGTGCCAGCAGCTTCGGGGGGTATCAGCCCCAGCATTTT
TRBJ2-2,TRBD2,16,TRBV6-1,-,CASSGRAGGGTGELFF,TGTGCCAGCAGTGGGAGGGCGGGAGGTGGGACCGGGGAGCTGTTTTTT
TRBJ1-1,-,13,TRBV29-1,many,CSVRVGGSTEAFF,TGCAGCGTCAGAGTAGGGGGTTCCACTGAAGCTTTCTTT
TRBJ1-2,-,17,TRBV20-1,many,CSARKVGRSFLNYGYTF,TGCAGTGCCCGAAAGGTGGGGAGGTCCTTTCTTAACTATGGCTACACCTTC
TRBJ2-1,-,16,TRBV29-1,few,CSVEPGSITSYNEQFF,TGCAGCGTCGAGCCAGGGTCGATAACCTCCTACAATGAGCAGTTCTTC
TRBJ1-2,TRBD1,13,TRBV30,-,CAWSRQGNYGYTF,TGTGCCTGGAGTAGACAGGGAAACTATGGCTACACCTTC
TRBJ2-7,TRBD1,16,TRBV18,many,CASSPLLQGASYEQYF,TGTGCCAGCTCACCCTTATTGCAGGGGGCTTCTTACGAGCAGTACTTC
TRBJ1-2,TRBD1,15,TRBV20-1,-,CSATTGTGGNYGYTF,TGCAGTGCTACAACCGGGACAGGGGGGAACTATGGCTACACCTTC
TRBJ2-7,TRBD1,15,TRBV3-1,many,CASSLSGQGPYEQYF,TGTGCCAGCAGCCTTTCAGGACAGGGACCTTACGAGCAGTACTTC
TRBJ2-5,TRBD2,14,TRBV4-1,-,CASSQGLIRETQYF,TGCGCCAGCAGCCAGGGACTAATTCGGGAGACCCAGTACTTC
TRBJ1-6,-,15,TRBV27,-,CASSPGAGWDLPLHF,TGTGCCAGCAGCCCGGGGGCAGGATGGGATTTACCCCTCCACTTT
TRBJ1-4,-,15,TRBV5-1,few,CASSLVGGTNEKLFF,TGCGCCAGCAGCTTGGTAGGGGGGACTAATGAAAAACTGTTTTTT
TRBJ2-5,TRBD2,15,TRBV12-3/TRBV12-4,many,CASSLIRGSTETQYF,TGTGCCAGCAGTTTAATCCGCGGGAGCACAGAGACCCAGTACTTC
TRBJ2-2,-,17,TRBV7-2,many,CASSPSAVTLGTGELFF,TGTGCCAGCAGCCCATCTGCGGTGACTTTGGGGACCGGGGAGCTGTTTTTT
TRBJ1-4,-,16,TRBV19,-,CASRISHRDANEKLFF,TGTGCCAGTAGGATCTCCCACAGGGACGCTAATGAAAAACTGTTTTTT
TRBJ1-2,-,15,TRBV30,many,CAWTVRGNEDYGYTF,TGTGCCTGGACTGTAAGGGGGAACGAAGACTATGGCTACACCTTC
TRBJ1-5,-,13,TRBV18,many,CASSLNDNQPQHF,TGTGCCAGCTCACTTAATGATAATCAGCCCCAGCATTTT
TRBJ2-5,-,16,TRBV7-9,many,CASSPQVGTIQETQYF,TGTGCCAGCAGCCCCCAGGTTGGCACTATACAAGAGACCCAGTACTTC
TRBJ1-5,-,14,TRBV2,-,CASGDGVSNQPQHF,TGTGCCAGCGGGGACGGCGTAAGCAATCAGCCCCAGCATTTT
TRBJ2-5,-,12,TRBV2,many,CAIEGVGETQYF,TGTGCCATAGAGGGGGTTGGAGAGACCCAGTACTTC
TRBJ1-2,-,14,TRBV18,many,CASSPKPDDYGYTF,TGTGCCAGCTCACCTAAACCGGACGACTATGGCTACACCTTC
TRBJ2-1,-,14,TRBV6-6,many,CASSYLGAVDEQFF,TGTGCCAGCAGTTACTTGGGGGCGGTCGATGAGCAGTTCTTC
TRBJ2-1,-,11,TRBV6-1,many,CASSDTSEQFF,TGTGCCAGCAGTGACACCAGTGAGCAGTTCTTC
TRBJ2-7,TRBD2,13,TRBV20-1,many,CSARTSGNYEQYF,TGCAGTGCCCGGACTAGCGGGAACTACGAGCAGTACTTC
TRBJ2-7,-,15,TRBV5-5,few,CASSSTSGYAYEQYF,TGTGCCAGCAGCTCGACTTCAGGGTATGCCTACGAGCAGTACTTC
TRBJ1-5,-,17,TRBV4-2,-,CASSQLGPGLINQPQHF,TGTGCCAGCAGCCAACTGGGTCCGGGACTTATCAATCAGCCCCAGCATTTT
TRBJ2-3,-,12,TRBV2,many,CAGIGTAGRQYF,TGTGCCGGAATTGGGACAGCGGGAAGGCAGTATTTT
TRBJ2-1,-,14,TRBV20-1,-,CSAREAFRYNEQFF,TGCAGTGCTAGAGAAGCTTTCAGGTACAATGAGCAGTTCTTC
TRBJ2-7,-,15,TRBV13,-,CASSPHGSVSYEQYF,TGTGCCAGCAGCCCCCACGGGAGCGTCTCCTACGAGCAGTACTTC
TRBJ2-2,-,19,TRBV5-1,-,CASSLVVRETGLIFGELFF,TGCGCCAGCAGCTTGGTCGTTAGGGAGACAGGCTTAATATTCGGGGAGCTGTTTTTT
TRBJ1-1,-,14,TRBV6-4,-,CASSATDGSTEAFF,TGTGCCAGCAGCGCGACCGACGGGAGCACTGAAGCTTTCTTT
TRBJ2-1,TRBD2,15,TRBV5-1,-,CASSFIAGEHNEQFF,TGCGCCAGCAGCTTTATAGCGGGAGAACACAATGAGCAGTTCTTC
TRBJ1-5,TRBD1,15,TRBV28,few,CASRILGTEHQPQHF,TGTGCCAGCAGGATACTTGGGACAGAGCATCAGCCCCAGCATTTT
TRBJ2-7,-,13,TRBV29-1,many,CSALRGKGHEQYF,TGCAGCGCCCTTCGGGGGAAGGGCCACGAGCAGTACTTC
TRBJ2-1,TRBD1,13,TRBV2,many,CASIPGGPWEQFF,TGTGCCAGCATCCCAGGGGGTCCTTGGGAGCAGTTCTTC
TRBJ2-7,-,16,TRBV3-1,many,CASSPKTAYSSYEQYF,TGTGCCAGCAGTCCAAAAACAGCTTATAGTTCCTACGAGCAGTACTTC
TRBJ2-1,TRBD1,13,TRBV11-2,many,CASSLQGANEQFF,TGTGCCAGCAGCTTACAGGGGGCAAATGAGCAGTTCTTC
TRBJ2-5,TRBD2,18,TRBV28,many,CASSTPLETSGIGETQYF,TGTGCCAGCAGCACACCCCTAGAGACTAGCGGGATTGGAGAGACCCAGTACTTC
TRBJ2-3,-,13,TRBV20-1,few,CSVGASPRDTQYF,TGCAGTGTCGGAGCCTCTCCCCGGGATACGCAGTATTTT
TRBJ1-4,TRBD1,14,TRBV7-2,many,CASSFDRGVEKLFF,TGTGCCAGCAGCTTCGACAGGGGAGTTGAAAAACTGTTTTTT
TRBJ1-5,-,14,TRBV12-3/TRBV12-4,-,CASSRALGNQPQHF,TGTGCCAGCAGCCGGGCATTGGGCAATCAGCCCCAGCATTTT
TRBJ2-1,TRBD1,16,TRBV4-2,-,CASSLTGTGGWNEQFF,TGTGCCAGCAGCCTTACCGGGACAGGAGGCTGGAATGAGCAGTTCTTC
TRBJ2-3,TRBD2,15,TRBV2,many,CASSPLAANTDTQYF,TGTGCCAGCAGTCCCCTAGCGGCGAACACAGATACGCAGTATTTT
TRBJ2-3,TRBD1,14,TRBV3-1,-,CASSRTGGADTQYF,TGTGCCAGCAGCCGGACAGGGGGAGCAGATACGCAGTATTTT
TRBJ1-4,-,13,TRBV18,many,CASSPDRNEKLFF,TGTGCCAGCTCACCCGACAGAAATGAAAAACTGTTTTTT
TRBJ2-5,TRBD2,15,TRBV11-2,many,CASSLSGSWQETQYF,TGTGCCAGCAGCTTAAGCGGGAGTTGGCAAGAGACCCAGTACTTC